What follows are 7 T cell receptor beta chains derived from one specimen sequenced in a study of blood T cell repertoires in COVID-19. Generated by immunoSEQ multiplex PCR, the TCRdb table keeps only in-frame clones and is missing some. The data show about 250,000 clones, 86% seen once. Sequenced: peripheral blood. These TCRs come from a woman older than 75 with COVID-19, enrolled during active disease.

This clone was recorded only once. The V and J genes are TRBV24-1 and TRBJ1-5; the D gene is possibly TRBD1 (6 bases). Germline loops: CDR1 KGHDR, CDR2 SFDVKD. Trimming removed 4 bases at V and 2 bases at J, with 17 bases between. The CDR3 is 17 residues long. The CDR3 DNA reads TGTGCCACCAGTGACGGACAGAGGCAAGGAGGCAATCAGCCCCAGCATTTT. This translates into CATSDGQRQGGNQPQHF.

V gene TRBV3-1 (or the pseudogene TRBV3-2) combines with J gene TRBJ2-1, with D perhaps TRBD1 (5 bases). Trimming left V 4 bases short and J 0 bases short, with 16 bases between. The germline V gene has CDR1 LGHDT and CDR2 YNNKEL (reference sequence). This CDR3 is 17 amino acids long. CDR3 bases: TGTGCCAGCAGCCCCCCACCTGGGGCGGCCTCCTACAATGAGCAGTTCTTC. This translates into CASSPPPGAASYNEQFF.

The chain links TRBV11-3 to TRBJ2-1, with D possibly TRBD2 on 5 matching bases. V lost 3 bases and J 9 bases, leaving 15 bases between the germline ends. CDR3 length equals 14 residues. Germline V lookup: CDR1 SGHNT, CDR2 YENEEA. The CDR3 nucleotides are TGTGCCAGCAGCTTCCCCCCACTAGGGTCTGAGCAGTTCTTC. Translating it yields CASSFPPLGSEQFF. Full variable domain (outside the CDR3, taken from reference TRBV11-3 and TRBJ2-1): EAGVVQSPRYKIIEKKQPVAFWCNPISGHNTLYWYLQNLGQGPELLIRYENEEAVDDSQLPKDRFSAERLKGVDSTLKIQPAELGDSAVYLCASSFPPLGSEQFFGPGTRLTVL.

This chain uses TRBV2 with TRBJ2-7; 8 bases are a match to TRBD1. V lost 3 bases to trimming and J lost 2 bases; unmatched junction nucleotides: 6. Germline V gene lookup returns CDR1 SNHLY and CDR2 FYNNEI. The CDR3 consists of 15 residues. The CDR3 region has the DNA TGTGCCAGCAGTGAGAACAGGGGGATTCCCTACGAGCAGTACTTC. Translated, it gives CASSENRGIPYEQYF.

The chain employs TRBV25-1 and TRBJ1-1; TRBD1 matches 8 bases. Germline V CDR1 and CDR2: MGHDK, SYGVNS. V lost 2 bases and J lost 11; bases outside the gene matches: 13. The CDR3 totals 15 residues. CDR3 loop: CASSETLHRGLRAFF. Here the CDR3 DNA reads TGTGCCAGCAGTGAAACGCTCCACAGGGGGTTGAGGGCTTTCTTT. The whole variable domain, remainder taken from reference TRBV25-1 and TRBJ1-1, is EADIYQTPRYLVIGTGKKITLECSQTMGHDKMYWYQQDPGMELHLIHYSYGVNSTEKGDLSSESTVSRIRTEHFPLTLESARPSHTSQYLCASSETLHRGLRAFFGQGTRLTVV.

The J gene is TRBJ1-1, the V gene TRBV12-3 or TRBV12-4; TRBD1 matches 7 bases. The CDR3 loop spans 10 amino acids. V gave up 8 bases and J gave up 7 bases; unmatched junction bases: 1. CDR3 residues: CASGDSEAFF. CDR3 DNA sequence: TGTGCCAGCGGGGACAGTGAAGCTTTCTTT.

The genes are TRBV12-3 or TRBV12-4 and TRBJ1-4; D is ambiguous. This CDR3 has 12 residues. V lost 7 bases and J lost 4, with 7 bases in between. In nucleotides, the CDR3 is TGTGCCAGCACCCTCCTTAATGAAAAACTGTTTTTT. Translating gives CASTLLNEKLFF.